The rows below give T cell receptor beta chains drawn from one sample of a study of T-cell reconstitution after alpha-beta-depleted transplantation in children. One entry per CDR3 protein, called by TCRdb with MiXCR from the PCR reads. The repertoire holds 350,000 to 400,000 distinct CDR3 sequences, with about 14% as singletons. The source was PBMCs, collected from the stem cell graft. These receptors came from a human donor who donated a stem cell graft to a child with Fanconi anemia. Both conserved end residues are part of each CDR3. D genes are given only for firm matches. Expanded clones get a size class; other rows say once, few or many, or leave the size out.

TRBJ1-5 | TRBV11-2 | . | . | TGTGCCAGCAGCTTAGGGTCAGGACCTTATCAGCCCCAGCATTTT | CASSLGSGPYQPQHF
TRBJ2-5 | TRBV29-1 | . | TRBD1 | TGCAGCGTTGGGGACAGGGATACGACCCAGTACTTC | CSVGDRDTTQYF
TRBJ2-1 | TRBV12-3/TRBV12-4 | . | . | TGTGCCAGCAGCTTATCTAGCGCCGGGAATGAGCAGTTCTTC | CASSLSSAGNEQFF
TRBJ2-3 | TRBV5-1 | . | . | TGCGCCAGCAGCTTGCAGGGGCGATCAGATACGCAGTATTTT | CASSLQGRSDTQYF
TRBJ1-1 | TRBV4-3 | few | . | TGCGCCAGCAGCCAAGATTGGCTTTCTGAAGCTTTCTTT | CASSQDWLSEAFF
TRBJ1-1 | TRBV11-2 | . | . | TGTGCCAGCAGCTTAGCCGGTATGGACACTGAAGCTTTCTTT | CASSLAGMDTEAFF
TRBJ2-5 | TRBV6-1 | . | . | TGTGCCAGCAGCCCGCAAGGGGGAGAAGAGACCCAGTACTTC | CASSPQGGEETQYF
TRBJ1-2 | TRBV12-3/TRBV12-4 | few | . | TGTGCCAGCAGCCCAGGTTGGAATGGCTACACCTTC | CASSPGWNGYTF
TRBJ2-2 | TRBV7-8 | few | . | TGTGCCAGCCCCCCTGGCAGCCTCACGGAGGGGAACACCGGGGAGCTGTTTTTT | CASPPGSLTEGNTGELFF
TRBJ2-3 | TRBV2 | few | . | TGTGCCAGCTGCGGCCAGGGGATAGATACGCAGTATTTT | CASCGQGIDTQYF
TRBJ1-1 | TRBV7-9 | . | . | TGTGCCAGCAGCTTTAGGGCCGCGGGGACTGAAGCTTTCTTT | CASSFRAAGTEAFF
TRBJ1-2 | TRBV7-8 | few | . | TGTGCCAGCAGCCAAGACAGTTCAGCTAACTATGGCTACACCTTC | CASSQDSSANYGYTF
TRBJ2-6 | TRBV18 | few | . | TGTGCCAGCTCACCACCAGCTGGGGCCAACGTCCTGACTTTC | CASSPPAGANVLTF
TRBJ1-1 | TRBV20-1 | many | . | TGCAGTGCTTTCCCGGTCCACTTGAACACTGAAGCTTTCTTT | CSAFPVHLNTEAFF
TRBJ2-3 | TRBV7-6 | few | . | TGTGCCAGCAGCTTAGCGTTGAGGGGGAGCACAGATACGCAGTATTTT | CASSLALRGSTDTQYF
TRBJ2-4 | TRBV4-2 | many | . | TGTGCCAGCAGCCAAGACTGGCAGGGAGCCAAAAACATTCAGTACTTC | CASSQDWQGAKNIQYF
TRBJ2-5 | TRBV7-8 | . | TRBD2 | TGTGCCAGCAGCTCGGGACTATTACAAGAGACCCAGTACTTC | CASSSGLLQETQYF
TRBJ1-1 | TRBV30 | . | TRBD1 | TGTGCCTGGAGGGAGACAGGGGATATTGAAGCTTTCTTT | CAWRETGDIEAFF
TRBJ1-2 | TRBV3-1 | once | . | TGTGCCAGCAGCCAAGATAGATATGAACCTTCCCGTTGGCTCTATGGCTACACCTTC | CASSQDRYEPSRWLYGYTF
TRBJ2-1 | TRBV27 | few | . | TGTGCCAGCAGTTCTTCTGGTTCCCTTTACAATGAGCAGTTCTTC | CASSSSGSLYNEQFF
TRBJ1-2 | TRBV9 | . | . | TGTGCCAGCAGCGCCGGGACATATGGCTACACCTTC | CASSAGTYGYTF
TRBJ1-5 | TRBV12-3/TRBV12-4 | few | . | TGTGCCAGCAGTTTTAATGAGTTGGAGCAGCCCCAGCATTTT | CASSFNELEQPQHF
TRBJ1-1 | TRBV3-1 | . | TRBD1 | TGTGCCAGCAGCCGTCAGGGGGACTACACTGAAGCTTTCTTT | CASSRQGDYTEAFF